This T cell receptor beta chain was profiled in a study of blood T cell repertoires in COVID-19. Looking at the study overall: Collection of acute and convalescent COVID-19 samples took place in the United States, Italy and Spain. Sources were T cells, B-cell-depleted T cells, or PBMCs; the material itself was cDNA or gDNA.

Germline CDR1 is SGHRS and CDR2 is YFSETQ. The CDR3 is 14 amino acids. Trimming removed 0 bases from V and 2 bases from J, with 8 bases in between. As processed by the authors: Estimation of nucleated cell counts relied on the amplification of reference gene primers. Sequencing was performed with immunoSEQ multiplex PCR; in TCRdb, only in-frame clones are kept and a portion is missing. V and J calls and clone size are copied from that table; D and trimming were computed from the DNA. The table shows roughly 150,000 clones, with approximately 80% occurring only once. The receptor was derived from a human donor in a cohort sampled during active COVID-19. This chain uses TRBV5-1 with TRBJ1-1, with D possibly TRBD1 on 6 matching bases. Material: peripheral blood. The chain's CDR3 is CASSLAQGNTEAFF. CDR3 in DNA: TGCGCCAGCAGCTTGGCACAGGGCAACACTGAAGCTTTCTTT.